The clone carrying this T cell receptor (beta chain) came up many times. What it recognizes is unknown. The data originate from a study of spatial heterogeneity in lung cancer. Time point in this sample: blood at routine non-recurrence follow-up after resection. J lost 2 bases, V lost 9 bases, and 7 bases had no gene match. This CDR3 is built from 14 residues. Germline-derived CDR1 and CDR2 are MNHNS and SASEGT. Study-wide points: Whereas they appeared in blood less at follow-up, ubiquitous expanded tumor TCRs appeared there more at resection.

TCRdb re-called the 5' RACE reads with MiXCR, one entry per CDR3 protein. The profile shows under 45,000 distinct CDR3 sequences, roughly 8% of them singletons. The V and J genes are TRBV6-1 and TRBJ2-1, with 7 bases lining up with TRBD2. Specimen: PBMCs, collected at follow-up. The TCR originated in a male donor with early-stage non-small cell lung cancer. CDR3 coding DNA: TGTGCCAGTTCCGGACTAGGCCCCTACAATGAGCAGTTCTTC. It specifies CASSGLGPYNEQFF.